These 5 T cell receptor beta chains came from one sample sequenced in a study of radiotherapy plus CTLA-4 blockade in lung cancer. The data were produced by immunoSEQ multiplex PCR, yet TCRdb's version contains in-frame clones alone and is incomplete. The table records 95,000 to 150,000 clones, just under 90% of them present only once. Sequencing was performed on peripheral blood, taken from a patient treated with radiotherapy plus ipilimumab. The receptor set was obtained from a human donor with non-small cell lung cancer that progressed on radiotherapy plus ipilimumab.

The V call is TRBV19, the J call TRBJ2-2; D may correspond to TRBD1 or TRBD2 (6 bases each). Per germline, CDR1 LNHDA and CDR2 SQIVND (reference sequence). The CDR3 has 13 amino acids. The V end was cut by 3 bases, the J end by 6 bases, with 8 bases between. The CDR3 DNA follows: TGTGCCAGTAGTATTAGGGGGGCCGGGGAGCTGTTTTTT. Its protein is CASSIRGAGELFF.

V usage is TRBV6-1 and J usage is TRBJ2-3; 8 bases map to TRBD2. Per germline, CDR1 MNHNS and CDR2 SASEGT. The length of the CDR3 is 19 residues. V dropped 8 bases and J dropped 1; count of bases not matched to a gene: 20. The CDR3 DNA is TGTGCCAGCCGTGCGGGAAGCGGGAGTAGGGTTTCGGGCACAGATACGCAGTATTTT. Encoded protein: CASRAGSGSRVSGTDTQYF.

Only one count was recorded for this clone. Other DNA sequences in the same sample also yield this CDR3. The CDR3, as DNA: TGCGCCAGCAGCTTGGAAGGAGGGGTAAGCAATCAGCCCCAGCATTTT. Its protein product is CASSLEGGVSNQPQHF. The rearrangement links TRBV5-1 to TRBJ1-5; tentatively, D is TRBD1 (5 bases). The ends were cut back, 0 bases at V and 1 base at J, with 11 bases in the middle. Germline V CDR1 and CDR2: SGHRS, YFSETQ. The CDR3 covers 16 residues. Drawing the rest from reference TRBV5-1 and TRBJ1-5, the complete variable domain is KAGVTQTPRYLIKTRGQQVTLSCSPISGHRSVSWYQQTPGQGLQFLFEYFSETQRNKGNFPGRFSGRQFSNSRSEMNVSTLELGDSALYLCASSLEGGVSNQPQHFGDGTRLSIL.

This chain joins TRBV6-1 and TRBJ2-1, with 9 bases that match TRBD2. The CDR3 runs 16 residues. V was pared by 1 base and J by 3 bases, with 4 bases of the junction left unmatched. Germline V gene lookup returns CDR1 MNHNS and CDR2 SASEGT. The chain's CDR3 is CASSEGEAGGYNEQFF. The CDR3 DNA reads TGTGCCAGCAGTGAAGGAGAAGCGGGGGGCTACAATGAGCAGTTCTTC.

This clone occurred once. The chain joins TRBV19 to TRBJ2-1; 7 bases agree with TRBD2. V dropped 8 bases and J dropped 3; count of bases not matched to a gene: 13. Germline V gene data show CDR1 as LNHDA and CDR2 as SQIVND (reference sequence). This CDR3 has 16 amino acids. The CDR3 bases are TGTGCCAGTCGCCTTTTCCGGACTAGTCTCTACAATGAGCAGTTCTTC. Translating gives CASRLFRTSLYNEQFF.